The entry below gives a single T cell receptor (beta chain) sequence along with its context. The antigen is not known. The sample comes from a study of shared clonotypes between healthy human individuals. Study-level findings and limits: The donor pool, a small one, limited the genetic and exposure-history diversity represented. It was the non-shared clonotypes that had lower generation probabilities than clonotypes shared by all four donors. Some naive CD4 clonotypes, around 4.9%, turned up in common across several donors.

The method was immunoSEQ multiplex PCR; TCRdb's version includes in-frame clones alone and lacks a portion of them. The sample holds nearly 1 million clones; roughly 72% are singletons and the top ten take about 1.5%. Naive CD45RA+ and memory CD45RA-negative subsets were split from CD4+ cells. The germline CDR1 and CDR2 sequences are SGHRS and YFSETQ. The CDR3 totals 13 residues. Trimming pared 3 bases from V and 4 bases from J, leaving 7 bases between. Sequences were obtained from memory CD4+ T cells sorted from blood. The subset was: CD45RA-negative fraction. The chain carries TRBV5-1 and TRBJ2-2, with no clear D. The sequence was collected from a man between 18 and 29 years old in good health. The CDR3 region is CASSSEFTGELFF. CDR3 bases: TGCGCCAGCAGCTCCGAATTCACCGGGGAGCTGTTTTTT.